This T cell receptor beta chain was identified in a study of cytomegalovirus exposure and HLA in healthy donors (dated by TCRdb to 2015 to 2018). With regard to the full study: An earlier analysis of some 620 of the donors reported over 250 Gb of sequence data and 95 million to 130 million unique TCR beta sequences obtained from about 170 million T cells. The study combined high-throughput TCR immunosequencing, statistical association of individual TCRs with disease status, and machine learning to predict cytomegalovirus infection status. Genome-wide SNP genotypes for about three fifths of the roughly 670 donors were used in a later genetic analysis, which treated that subset as a discovery cohort. On average, roughly 240,000 unique TCR beta nucleotide sequences were sequenced per donor among about 400 genotyped donors of the cohort, with roughly 18% of those sequences being non-productive. To study patterns of TCR occurrence, a later analysis re-analyzed previously published TCR beta repertoires from 650 to 750 donors and added high-resolution HLA genotyping. Of the 300 to 400 genotyped donors, roughly 85% fell in the genetic ancestry cluster associated with self-reported Caucasian donors. In addition to the first cohort of 666 subjects, a separate validation cohort of over 90 different subjects was used. All discovery cohort repertoires had been generated on a single sequencing platform. The study was designed to test whether signatures of past pathogen exposure could be identified by cataloging public T cell receptors. Because of strong linkage in the cohort, roughly five DR-DQ haplotypes were treated as single units for association and clustering. Donor age, sex, ethnicity and CMV serostatus were collected together with the repertoire data. An earlier analysis of 587 of the donors used high-throughput TCR beta sequencing to judge whether each TCR beta V gene segment behaved as functional or pseudogenic. Typing coverage differed by locus: A, B, C, DRB1 and DQB1 were typed in about 629-630 donors, DQA1 in 500 to 550, DPA1 in approximately 600, and DPB1 in just under 480. Around 330 gigabases of sequencing data and 70 million to 100 million unique TCR sequences made up an early release that covered under 750 HLA-typed donors. In the later analysis, no new phenotypic data were used to find candidate immune exposures; instead, reliance was placed on TCR beta sequences and their occurrence across donors. Class I and class II HLA loci were covered by the typing at four-digit resolution. The study profiled the T cell repertoires of under 850 subjects by immunosequencing and related them to cytomegalovirus serostatus.

Concerning this clone itself: Its antigen remains unidentified. No clone much larger than this one lies a single base away; base qualities are absent.

Points the paper makes about the study in general: A cluster of highly shared sequence variants was judged likely to be a technical artifact of the sequencing pipeline. According to a later analysis, TCR association rates differed among HLA loci, with DRB1 alleles showing the most associated TCRs and HLA-C alleles showing the fewest. An earlier analysis of approximately 600 of the donors showed that most TCR beta V segments appeared in productive rearrangements either about 87% or about 30% of the time, which broadly matched IMGT annotations. Most CMV-associated TCR beta chains appeared to be HLA-restricted in a later analysis, and the HLA associations seemed to be driven largely by CMV exposure. CMV serostatus was the only immune exposure information available for the cohort. When HLA alleles, especially DR and DQ, strongly co-occurred, attributing TCR associations to individual alleles was difficult. A further reported finding was that TCR beta sequences accurately predicted the HLA-A and HLA-B alleles for most subjects in the first cohort. Several of the top co-occurrence clusters appeared to be linked to parvovirus B19, influenza, CMV and Epstein-Barr virus, according to a later analysis. A total of roughly 160 TCR beta chains were listed by the study as associated with cytomegalovirus. A few of the identified cytomegalovirus-associated TCR beta chains were confirmed in vitro to be specific for cytomegalovirus antigens. While some public TCRs were present in many individuals, most TCR sequences turned up only very rarely across donors. Roughly 17 rarely observed V segments, including chromosome 9 orphons, were excluded from the earlier analysis of several hundred of the donors because counts were too low. A later analysis associated about 16,000 TCR beta sequences with specific HLA alleles at a false discovery rate of 0.05. Because HLA typing was missing for some donors at each locus, association tests included only the typed subset. The cohort was sequenced for TCR beta chains only, and without alpha or paired-chain data the features that could be detected were limited. It was suggested by the authors that the approach could potentially be generalized to other disease states and immunological phenotypes. Compared with the roughly 600-donor mean, donors in an Asian-associated ancestry cluster had fewer N-insertions in productive TCRs, according to a later genetic analysis. Compared with equally common non-associated chains, HLA-associated TCR beta chains in a later analysis were more clonally expanded and had lower generation probabilities. In a later genetic analysis, a missense DCLRE1C variant was associated with V-gene and J-gene trimming of TCR beta chains, and the association was replicated in an independent cohort. Cytomegalovirus status was reported to be diagnosed by the classifier with high specificity and sensitivity in both the original and validation cohorts. The 87-base-pair reads could not distinguish some IMGT-functional V segments, including TRBV6-2 and TRBV6-3, so those segments were excluded. Sequencing depth was assumed to be roughly uniform across donors in the presence/absence analyses, though that assumption may not hold. Correlated functional status among segregating V segments might be attributable to linkage disequilibrium, but an unknown experimental factor could not be ruled out.

The library was made by the immunoSEQ multiplex PCR assay. A mixture of 60 forward primers for TCR Vbeta segments and 13 reverse primers for TCR Jbeta segments was used in the multiplex PCR. Amplification of the CDR3 region of rearranged TCR beta genes was performed with a multiplex PCR assay on genomic DNA. The Illumina HiSeq System was used to sequence the amplified TCR beta libraries as 87-base-pair reads. In the paper's pipeline: Across the 500 to 750 repertoires, a later analysis counted 75 million to 90 million unique TCR beta chains, roughly 11 million of which were shared by at least two donors. Raw reads were error-corrected and collapsed into unique sequences with a nearest-neighbor algorithm that merged closely related sequences to remove PCR and sequencing errors. V, D and J gene segments were assigned by aligning CDR3 sequences to IMGT reference sequences. For a sequence to be retained, a match of at least six nucleotides to both a V gene segment and a J gene segment was required. A rearrangement was called productive if the CDR3 had no stop codons and remained in frame with V and J, and every other rearrangement was called non-productive. Following IMGT convention, CDR3 was defined as the stretch from the second conserved V-encoded cysteine up to the conserved J-encoded phenylalanine. The earlier analysis of 500 to 650 of the donors excluded any sequence lacking an unambiguous match to a single V gene segment. In an earlier analysis of 587 of the donors, V segments were called functional above 56.7% productive rearrangements and were called segregating when the between-donor standard deviation exceeded 5%. A statistical classification framework was built to diagnose cytomegalovirus status from the catalog of TCR beta chain sequences. V and J gene assignment, in a later analysis, came from comparing TCR nucleotide sequences with IMGT/GENE-DB human TR gene sequences. Using the TCRdist pipeline, a later analysis assigned CDR3 sequences along with most-parsimonious VDJ recombination scenarios. A later analysis defined each TCR beta chain by its CDR3 amino acid sequence plus V-gene family, and excluded reads lacking a unique V-gene family. As a way to deal with suspected cross-contamination and a sequencing artifact, a later analysis dropped under 600 nucleotide sequences that were highly shared and had low generation probability. In a later analysis, a clonal expansion index for each public chain was calculated from normalized within-repertoire ranks of inferred template counts. In a later analysis, generation probabilities were computed using a VDJ recombination model fitted to out-of-frame rearrangements, and the results were checked against IGoR. In a later analysis, hypergeometric tests were used to score TCR-TCR, TCR-HLA and TCR-CMV co-occurrence, with a repertoire-size bias correction applied to TCR pairs. In a later analysis, false discovery rates were estimated by permuting HLA or CMV assignments 20 times. In a later analysis, co-occurring TCRs were grouped with DBSCAN, and TCRdist sequence similarity was added when clustering was performed within HLA-allele-positive subsets. Repertoires with fewer than 30,000 or more than 120,000 public chains, plus five repertoires with anomalous nucleotide sharing, were excluded from co-occurrence clustering. TCRdb's version of the immuneACCESS table is confined to in-frame rearrangements and falls short of the full clone set. An unresolved V gene accounts for under half of the shortfall where checked; the remainder is of unknown origin. From that table come the V and J calls and clone size; the DNA was used to work out D and trimming. The sample yields fewer than 250,000 clones; less than 80% were counted once. The top ten constitute under 0.25% of the sample.

The cohort comprised fewer than 750 healthy bone marrow donors. All cohort members were sampled while nominally healthy, although unrecorded immune exposures were likely present. The donor was CMV seronegative and was included in the group of 352 seronegative cohort members. Each donor provided a peripheral blood sample, and peripheral blood mononuclear cells were used for TCR beta sequencing. Genomic DNA extraction from the blood cell samples was performed with the Qiagen DNeasy Blood Extraction Kit. V is pared back by 0 bases and J by 9 bases, with 8 bases lying between the germline termini. From the cysteine up to the phenylalanine, the CDR3 has a length of 13 residues. Kept here is only the CDR3 DNA, which spans 39 bases and is read in frame from base 1. The germline V gene specifies MGHRA as CDR1 and YSYEKL as CDR2.

In this chain, TRBV4-1 is recombined with TRBJ2-2, with no confidently assigned D gene. Material: PBMCs. This clonotype originated in a girl aged 2 to 9 in good health and CMV-seronegative. The CDR3 amino acid sequence is: CASSQDMRRELFF. In nucleotide form, the sequence is TGCGCCAGCAGCCAAGATATGAGAAGGGAGCTGTTTTTT.